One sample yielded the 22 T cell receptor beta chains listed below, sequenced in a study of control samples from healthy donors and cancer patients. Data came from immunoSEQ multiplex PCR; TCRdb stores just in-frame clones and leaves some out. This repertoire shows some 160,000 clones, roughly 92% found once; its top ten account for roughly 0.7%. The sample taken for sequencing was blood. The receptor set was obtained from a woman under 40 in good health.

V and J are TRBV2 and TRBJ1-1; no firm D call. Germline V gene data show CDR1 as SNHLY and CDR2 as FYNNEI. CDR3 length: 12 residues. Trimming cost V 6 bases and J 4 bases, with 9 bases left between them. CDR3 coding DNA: TGTGCCAGCAGGCGGGAGGGCACTGAAGCTTTCTTT. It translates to CASRREGTEAFF.

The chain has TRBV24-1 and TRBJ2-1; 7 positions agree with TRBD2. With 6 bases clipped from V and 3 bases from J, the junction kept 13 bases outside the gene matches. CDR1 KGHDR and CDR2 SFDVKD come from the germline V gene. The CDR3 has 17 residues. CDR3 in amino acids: CATSQHFEAGVYNEQFF. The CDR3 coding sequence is TGTGCCACCAGTCAGCATTTTGAGGCGGGAGTCTACAATGAGCAGTTCTTC.

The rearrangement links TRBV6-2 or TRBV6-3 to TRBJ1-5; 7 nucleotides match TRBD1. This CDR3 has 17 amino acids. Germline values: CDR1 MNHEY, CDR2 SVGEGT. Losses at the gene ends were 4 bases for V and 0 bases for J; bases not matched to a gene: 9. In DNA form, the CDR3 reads TGTGCCAGCAGTTCACCACAGGGGACTTATAGCAATCAGCCCCAGCATTTT. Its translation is CASSSPQGTYSNQPQHF.

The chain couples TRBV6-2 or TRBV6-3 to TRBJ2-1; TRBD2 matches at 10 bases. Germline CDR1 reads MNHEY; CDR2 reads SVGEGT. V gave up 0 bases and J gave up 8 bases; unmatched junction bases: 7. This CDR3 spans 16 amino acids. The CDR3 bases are TGTGCCAGCAGTTACTCGCCTAGCGGGAGAATCGATGAGCAGTTCTTC. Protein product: CASSYSPSGRIDEQFF.

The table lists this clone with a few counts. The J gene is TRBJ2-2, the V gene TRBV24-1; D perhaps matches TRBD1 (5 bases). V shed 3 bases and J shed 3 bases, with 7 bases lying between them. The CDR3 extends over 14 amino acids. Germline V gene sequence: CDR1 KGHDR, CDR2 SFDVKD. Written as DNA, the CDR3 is TGTGCCACCAGTGATACCAGGGACACCGGGGAGCTGTTTTTT. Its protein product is CATSDTRDTGELFF.

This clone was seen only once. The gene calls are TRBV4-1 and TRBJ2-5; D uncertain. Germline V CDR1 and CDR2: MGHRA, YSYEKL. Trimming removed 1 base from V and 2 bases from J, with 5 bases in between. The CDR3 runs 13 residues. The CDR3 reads CASSQVLQETQYF. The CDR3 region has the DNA TGCGCCAGCAGCCAAGTACTTCAAGAGACCCAGTACTTC.

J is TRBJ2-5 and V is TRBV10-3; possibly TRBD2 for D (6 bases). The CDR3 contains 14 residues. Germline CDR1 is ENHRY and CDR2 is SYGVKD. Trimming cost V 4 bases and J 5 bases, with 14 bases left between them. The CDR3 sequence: CAISAGVGRETQYF. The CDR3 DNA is TGTGCCATCAGTGCGGGAGTTGGAAGGGAGACCCAGTACTTC.

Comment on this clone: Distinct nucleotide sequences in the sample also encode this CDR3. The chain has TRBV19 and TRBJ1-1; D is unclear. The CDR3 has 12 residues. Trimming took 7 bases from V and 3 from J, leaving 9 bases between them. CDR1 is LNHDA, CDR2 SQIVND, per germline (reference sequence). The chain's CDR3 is CASNRGYTEAFF. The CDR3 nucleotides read TGTGCCAGTAACCGCGGATACACTGAAGCTTTCTTT.

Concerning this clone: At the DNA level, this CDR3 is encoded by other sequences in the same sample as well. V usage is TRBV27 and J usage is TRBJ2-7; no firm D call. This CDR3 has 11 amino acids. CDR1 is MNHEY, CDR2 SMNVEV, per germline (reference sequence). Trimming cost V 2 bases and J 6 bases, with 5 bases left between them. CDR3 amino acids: CASSLGGEQYF. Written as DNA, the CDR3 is TGTGCCAGCAGTTTAGGTGGCGAGCAGTACTTC.

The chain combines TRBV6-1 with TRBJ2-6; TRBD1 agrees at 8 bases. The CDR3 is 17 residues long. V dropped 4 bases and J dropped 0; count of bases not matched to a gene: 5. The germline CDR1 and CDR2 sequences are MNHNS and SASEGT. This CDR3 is CASSVGQELSGANVLTF. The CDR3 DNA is TGTGCCAGCAGTGTGGGACAGGAACTCTCTGGGGCCAACGTCCTGACTTTC.

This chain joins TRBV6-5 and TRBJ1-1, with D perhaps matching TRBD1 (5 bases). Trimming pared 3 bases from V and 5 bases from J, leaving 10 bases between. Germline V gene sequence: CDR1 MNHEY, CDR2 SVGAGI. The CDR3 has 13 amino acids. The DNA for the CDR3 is TGTGCCAGCAGTTATGGTGGGGGGACTGAAGCTTTCTTT. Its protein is CASSYGGGTEAFF.

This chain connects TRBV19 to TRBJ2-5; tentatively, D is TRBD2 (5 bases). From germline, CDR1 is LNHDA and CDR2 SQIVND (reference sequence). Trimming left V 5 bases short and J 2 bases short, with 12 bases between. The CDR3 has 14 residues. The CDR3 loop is CASSSAGVQETQYF. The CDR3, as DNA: TGTGCCAGTAGTTCGGCGGGTGTTCAAGAGACCCAGTACTTC.

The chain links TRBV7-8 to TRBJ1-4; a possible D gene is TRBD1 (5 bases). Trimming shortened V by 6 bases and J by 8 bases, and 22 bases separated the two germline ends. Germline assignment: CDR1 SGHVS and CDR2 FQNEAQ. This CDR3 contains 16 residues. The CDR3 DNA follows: TGTGCCAGCAGTTTAAAGGTTGGCAGGGTATGGGAAAAACTGTTTTTT. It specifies CASSLKVGRVWEKLFF.

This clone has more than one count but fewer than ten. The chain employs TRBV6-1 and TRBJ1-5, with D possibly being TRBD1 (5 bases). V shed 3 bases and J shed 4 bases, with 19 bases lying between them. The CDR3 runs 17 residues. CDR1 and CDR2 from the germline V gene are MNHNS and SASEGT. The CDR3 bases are TGTGCCAGCAGTGACCCCTTGGGGGGACTGTCAAATCAGCCCCAGCATTTT. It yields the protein CASSDPLGGLSNQPQHF.

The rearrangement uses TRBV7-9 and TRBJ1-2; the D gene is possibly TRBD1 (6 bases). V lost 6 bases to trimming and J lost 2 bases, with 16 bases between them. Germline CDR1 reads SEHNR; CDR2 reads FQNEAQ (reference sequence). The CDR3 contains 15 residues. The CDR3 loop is CASRAPGGQNYGYTF. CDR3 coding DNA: TGTGCCAGCAGGGCCCCCGGCGGACAGAACTATGGCTACACCTTC.

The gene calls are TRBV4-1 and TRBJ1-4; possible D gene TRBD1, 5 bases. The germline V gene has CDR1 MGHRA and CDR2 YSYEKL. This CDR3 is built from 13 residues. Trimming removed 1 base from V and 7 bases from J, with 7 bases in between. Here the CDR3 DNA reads TGCGCCAGCAGCCAAGCCAGGGCTGAAAAACTGTTTTTT. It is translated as CASSQARAEKLFF.

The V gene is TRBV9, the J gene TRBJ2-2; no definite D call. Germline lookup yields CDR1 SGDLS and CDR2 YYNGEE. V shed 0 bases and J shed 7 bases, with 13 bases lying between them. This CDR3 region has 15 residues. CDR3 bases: TGTGCCAGCAGCGTAGGGGCAGCCTTAGGCGGGGAGCTGTTTTTT. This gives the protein CASSVGAALGGELFF.

In DNA, the CDR3 is TGTGCCAGCAGCTTAATTCCTGCGGGAGGGCCCGGCGAGCAGTACTTC. Its protein is CASSLIPAGGPGEQYF. The chain couples TRBV7-2 to TRBJ2-7; 9 bases match TRBD2. Germline V lookup: CDR1 SGHTA, CDR2 FQGNSA. This CDR3 has 16 amino acids. The V gene end was trimmed by 2 bases and the J gene end by 6 bases; junction bases not matched to a gene: 11.

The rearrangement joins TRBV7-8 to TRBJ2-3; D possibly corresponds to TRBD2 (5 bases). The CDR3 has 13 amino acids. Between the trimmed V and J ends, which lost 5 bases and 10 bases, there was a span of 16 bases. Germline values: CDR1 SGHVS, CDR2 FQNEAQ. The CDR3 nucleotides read TGTGCCAGCAGCCCCCCGGGATCAGCGTCGCAGTATTTT. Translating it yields CASSPPGSASQYF.

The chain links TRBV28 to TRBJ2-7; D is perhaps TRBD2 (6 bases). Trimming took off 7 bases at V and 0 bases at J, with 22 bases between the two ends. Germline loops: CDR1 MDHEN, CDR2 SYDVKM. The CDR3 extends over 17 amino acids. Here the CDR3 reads CASTVRYERASSYEQYF. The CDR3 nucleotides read TGTGCCAGCACAGTGCGTTACGAGCGGGCGTCCTCCTACGAGCAGTACTTC. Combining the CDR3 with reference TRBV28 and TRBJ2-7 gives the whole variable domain DVKVTQSSRYLVKRTGEKVFLECVQDMDHENMFWYRQDPGLGLRLIYFSYDVKMKEKGDIPEGYSVSREKKERFSLILESASTNQTSMYLCASTVRYERASSYEQYFGPGTRLTVT.

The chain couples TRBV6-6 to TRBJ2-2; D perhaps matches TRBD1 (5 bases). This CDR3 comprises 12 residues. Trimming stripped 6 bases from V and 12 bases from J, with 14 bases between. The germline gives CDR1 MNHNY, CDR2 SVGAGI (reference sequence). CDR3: CASSPLPGKLFF. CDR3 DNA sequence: TGTGCCAGCAGCCCCCTTCCAGGGAAGCTGTTTTTT.

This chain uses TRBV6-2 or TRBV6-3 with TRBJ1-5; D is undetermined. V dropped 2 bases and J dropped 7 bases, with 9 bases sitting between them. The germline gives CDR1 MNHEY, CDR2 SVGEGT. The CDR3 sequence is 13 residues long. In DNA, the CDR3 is TGTGCCAGCAGTTACAGAGCGCAACAGCCCCAGCATTTT. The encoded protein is CASSYRAQQPQHF.